These T cell receptor beta chains were read from a single sample in a study of blood T cells in healthy people across ages. TCRdb called the 5' RACE reads again in MiXCR, with one record for every CDR3 protein. The top ten hold 20% to 25% of the sample, which has fewer than 750,000 distinct CDR3 sequences, 40% to 55% seen once. Sample: blood. These receptors all come from a man aged 80 or over in good health. The CDR3 runs from the conserved cysteine through the conserved F or W. Each record gives: clone size, V gene, J gene, D gene, CDR3 DNA, CDR3 protein. A D gene is named only where the DNA matches it firmly. Rows give clone size only sometimes, using once, few, many, or a class for an expanded clone.

size: many; V: TRBV6-6; J: TRBJ1-2; D: NA; DNA: TGTGCCAGCAGTTTTCCCCGTGTCAGGGGCTATGGCTACACCTTC; CDR3: CASSFPRVRGYGYTF
size: few; V: TRBV20-1; J: TRBJ2-1; D: TRBD2; DNA: TGCAGTGTTTCGGGACTAGCGGAATACAATGAGCAGTTCTTC; CDR3: CSVSGLAEYNEQFF
size: few; V: TRBV4-1; J: TRBJ2-7; D: TRBD2; DNA: TGCGCCAGCAGCCTCGGGCCGGGAGGGTTCTACGAGCAGTACTTC; CDR3: CASSLGPGGFYEQYF
size: NA; V: TRBV11-2; J: TRBJ1-1; D: NA; DNA: TGTGCCAGCAGCTCCACCTCGGTGATCACTGAAGCTTTCTTT; CDR3: CASSSTSVITEAFF
size: NA; V: TRBV19; J: TRBJ2-4; D: TRBD2; DNA: TGTGCCAGTAGTATCCTAGGACTAGCGGGGGGGCTACAAAACATTCAGTACTTC; CDR3: CASSILGLAGGLQNIQYF
size: NA; V: TRBV25-1; J: TRBJ2-7; D: TRBD1; DNA: TGTGCCAGCAGTGCAGACAGGGGGACGGGCGAGCAGTACTTC; CDR3: CASSADRGTGEQYF
size: NA; V: TRBV5-6; J: TRBJ2-7; D: NA; DNA: TGTGCCAGCAGCGTCAGGGACGAGCAGTACTTC; CDR3: CASSVRDEQYF
size: few; V: TRBV9; J: TRBJ2-7; D: TRBD1; DNA: TGTGCCAGCAGCGCCCGGGGCGGGACAGGCTCCTACGAGCAGTACTTC; CDR3: CASSARGGTGSYEQYF
size: NA; V: TRBV29-1; J: TRBJ1-1; D: TRBD1; DNA: TGCAGCGTTTCTATGACAGGGGGTAACACTGAAGCTTTCTTT; CDR3: CSVSMTGGNTEAFF
size: NA; V: TRBV6-2/TRBV6-3; J: TRBJ2-7; D: NA; DNA: TGTGCCAGCAGCCCGGACCGGGACAACTTCAGGCAGTACTTC; CDR3: CASSPDRDNFRQYF
size: NA; V: TRBV21-1; J: TRBJ1-6; D: NA; DNA: TGTGCCTACCTGGGGGGGAAGGTAAATAATTCACCCCTCCACTTT; CDR3: CAYLGGKVNNSPLHF
size: NA; V: TRBV3-1; J: TRBJ1-1; D: TRBD1; DNA: TGTGCCAGCAGCGGCCGGGACAGGTACACTGAAGCTTTCTTT; CDR3: CASSGRDRYTEAFF
size: NA; V: TRBV5-1; J: TRBJ2-7; D: TRBD1; DNA: TGCGCCAGCAGCCCGGGGACAGGGGGCTGCGAGCAGTACTTC; CDR3: CASSPGTGGCEQYF
size: few; V: TRBV7-9; J: TRBJ2-3; D: NA; DNA: TGTGCCAGCAGCTCAGGAGGGTACACAGATACGCAGTATTTT; CDR3: CASSSGGYTDTQYF
size: NA; V: TRBV29-1; J: TRBJ1-2; D: NA; DNA: TGCAGCGCCCGACAGCCCGGAGGCTATGGCTACACCTTC; CDR3: CSARQPGGYGYTF